Each of the 12 T cell receptor beta chains below was sequenced from the same sample in a study of cytomegalovirus exposure and HLA in healthy donors. Use of 60 Vbeta and 13 Jbeta primers characterized the PCR. The table came from immunoSEQ multiplex PCR; TCRdb's copy has only in-frame clones and leaves some out. This sample has roughly 190,000 clones, with about 85% found just once. The sample consisted of PBMCs. These receptors all come from a boy aged 2 to 9 in good health and CMV-seronegative.

The chain carries TRBV9 and TRBJ2-7; D might be TRBD2 (5 bases). Trimming removed 4 bases at V and 6 bases at J, with 8 bases between. CDR1 and CDR2 (germline): SGDLS, YYNGEE. This CDR3 is 11 amino acids long. Written as DNA, the CDR3 is TGTGCCAGCAGCCCCGGGGTCGAGCAGTACTTC. Protein: CASSPGVEQYF.

In its sample, this clone was seen a few times. The chain links TRBV5-1 to TRBJ2-7, with D possibly being TRBD2 (6 bases). CDR3 length: 17 amino acids. CDR1 is SGHRS and CDR2 is YFSETQ in the germline V gene. The V end lost 3 bases, the J end lost 4 bases, and 23 bases lay between the germline ends. The CDR3 reads CASSSEHEAGRNYEQYF. The CDR3 region has the DNA TGCGCCAGCAGCTCCGAACACGAGGCGGGGCGAAATTACGAGCAGTACTTC. Complete variable domain (other parts from reference TRBV5-1 and TRBJ2-7): KAGVTQTPRYLIKTRGQQVTLSCSPISGHRSVSWYQQTPGQGLQFLFEYFSETQRNKGNFPGRFSGRQFSNSRSEMNVSTLELGDSALYLCASSSEHEAGRNYEQYFGPGTRLTVT.

J is TRBJ2-5 and V is TRBV7-8, with 7 bases matching TRBD1. Near its end, the DNA agrees better with TRBJ2-7, so the J call may be wrong. The CDR3 contains 14 residues. Germline V gene sequence: CDR1 SGHVS, CDR2 FQNEAQ. The CDR3 here is CASSPLDRAYEQYF. In DNA form, the CDR3 reads TGTGCCAGCAGCCCACTTGACAGGGCCTACGAGCAGTACTTC.

J is TRBJ2-1 and V is TRBV7-9; no clear D gene. Germline CDR1 and CDR2: SEHNR and FQNEAQ (reference sequence). Deletions cut 0 bases from V and 7 bases from J, with 10 bases between. The CDR3 loop spans 14 amino acids. The CDR3 protein is CASSLALQPNEQFF. The CDR3 DNA is TGTGCCAGCAGCTTAGCCTTACAACCAAATGAGCAGTTCTTC.

The J gene is TRBJ2-1, the V gene TRBV6-5; 9 bases align to TRBD2. V trimming: 6 bases; J trimming: 6 bases; junction bases outside the gene matches: 6. The CDR3 has 14 amino acids. CDR1 and CDR2 from the germline V gene are MNHEY and SVGAGI. The DNA for the CDR3 is TGTGCCAGCAGCGCCGGGACTAGCCCCAATGAGCAGTTCTTC. Translated, it gives CASSAGTSPNEQFF.

As for this clone: One junction end does not reproduce the germline sequence, and a read error may be involved. This chain connects TRBV2 to TRBJ2-7, with D possibly TRBD1 on 6 matching bases. CDR3 length: 14 residues. Germline V gene lookup returns CDR1 SNHLY and CDR2 FYNNEI. CDR3 amino acids: CASSATGTTYKQYF. As DNA, the CDR3 is TGTGCCAGCAGCGCTACCGGGACAACCTACAAGCAGTACTTC.

This chain links TRBV5-1 with TRBJ2-7; TRBD2 is a possible D gene (6 bases). The CDR3 length is 15 residues. Looked up from germline, CDR1 is SGHRS and CDR2 is YFSETQ. V dropped 0 bases and J dropped 5 bases, with 15 bases sitting between them. The CDR3 spells CASSLANGGSDEQYF. CDR3 nucleotide sequence: TGCGCCAGCAGCTTGGCCAACGGGGGTAGTGACGAGCAGTACTTC.

This rearrangement joins TRBV5-6 to TRBJ2-1, with 9 positions matching TRBD2. V shed 0 bases and J 5 bases; nucleotides not matched to a gene: 6. The CDR3 totals 16 residues. CDR1 and CDR2 from the germline V gene are SGHDT and YYEEEE. DNA for the CDR3: TGTGCCAGCAGCTTGGGTTCTAGCGGGGAGAACAATGAGCAGTTCTTC. It specifies CASSLGSSGENNEQFF.

The sample holds one count of this clone. CDR3 sequence (DNA): TGTGCCAGCAGCTTGGGACAGGGAGGTCTTGGCTATGGCTACACCTTC. This gives the protein CASSLGQGGLGYGYTF. The chain couples TRBV5-6 to TRBJ1-2, with 7 bases aligning to TRBD1. Germline trimming cut 0 bases from V and 4 bases from J; bases unmatched to any gene: 9. The germline V gene encodes CDR1 SGHDT and CDR2 YYEEEE. The CDR3 extends over 16 amino acids.

The chain is built from TRBV19 and TRBJ2-5; 12 positions match TRBD2. Germline V gene lookup returns CDR1 LNHDA and CDR2 SQIVND (reference sequence). V shed 0 bases, J shed 3 bases, and the junction held 5 bases outside the gene matches. This CDR3 contains 17 residues. The CDR3 loop is CASSIDLASGGEETQYF. In DNA, the CDR3 is TGTGCCAGTAGTATAGATCTCGCTAGCGGGGGGGAAGAGACCCAGTACTTC.

The gene calls are TRBV5-1 and TRBJ1-2; TRBD1 is a possible D gene (6 bases). Germline V gene lookup returns CDR1 SGHRS and CDR2 YFSETQ. With 4 bases removed from V and 5 bases from J, the gap between germline ends came to 27 bases. The CDR3 totals 18 residues. The CDR3 region has the DNA TGCGCCAGCAGCCTAACTGAAGACAGGATAGTTGGGGTATATGGCTACACCTTC. It yields the protein CASSLTEDRIVGVYGYTF.

The chain employs TRBV6-1 and TRBJ2-3; 11 bases agree with TRBD2. Germline V CDR1 and CDR2: MNHNS, SASEGT. The CDR3 has 15 residues. V lost 6 bases, J lost 2 bases, and 4 bases stayed unmatched. The CDR3 reads CASSPTSGATDTQYF. CDR3 DNA: TGTGCCAGCAGCCCGACTAGCGGGGCCACAGATACGCAGTATTTT.